These 20 T cell receptor beta chains share one sample of origin, sequenced in a study of T cells in Graves' hyperthyroidism and ophthalmopathy. Regions amplified from RNA transcripts were the TCR beta CDR3 regions. Initially, a first-round RT-PCR of the TCR CDR3 employed the HTBI primer set. From the multiplex PCR reads, TCRdb called clonotypes with MiXCR, one entry per CDR3 protein. The sample lists approximately 690,000 distinct CDR3 sequences, about 14% seen once, with approximately 12% in the top ten. Sequencing was carried out using blood. These TCRs come from a woman aged 50 to 60 with Graves' ophthalmopathy.

This clonotype was counted ten times or more. This chain uses TRBV7-2 with TRBJ2-1; 14 bases are shared with TRBD2. Germline V gene lookup returns CDR1 SGHTA and CDR2 FQGNSA. This CDR3 has 14 residues. V lost 8 bases to trimming and J lost 12 bases; unmatched junction nucleotides: 9. As DNA, the CDR3 is TGTGCCAGCGGGACTAGCGGGAGAGGGTTAGGGCAGTTCTTC. Its translation: CASGTSGRGLGQFF.

This chain links TRBV27 with TRBJ2-2; D may be TRBD2 (5 bases). The germline V gene encodes CDR1 MNHEY and CDR2 SMNVEV (reference sequence). There are 14 residues in the CDR3. Trimming took off 5 bases at V and 5 bases at J, with 12 bases between the two ends. CDR3 residues: CASSQLDKTGELFF. In DNA form, the CDR3 reads TGTGCCAGCAGTCAACTAGATAAGACCGGGGAGCTGTTTTTT.

In this sample, this clonotype turned up many times. This rearrangement joins TRBV7-8 to TRBJ1-5; maybe TRBD1 (5 bases). The CDR3 is 13 residues long. The V end lost 3 bases, the J end lost 3 bases, and 6 bases lay between the germline ends. Germline CDR1 SGHVS, CDR2 FQNEAQ. The chain's CDR3 is CASSFGTNQPQHF. CDR3 nucleotide sequence: TGTGCCAGCAGCTTCGGGACCAATCAGCCCCAGCATTTT.

The chain has TRBV27 and TRBJ2-7; weak D call: TRBD1 (5 bases). Germline CDR1 is MNHEY and CDR2 is SMNVEV (reference sequence). V was shortened by 0 bases and J by 1 base, with 13 bases between the two germline ends. The CDR3 runs 16 residues. The CDR3 DNA reads TGTGCCAGCAGTTTATCGGGAACAGGCATTTCCTACGAGCAGTACTTC. Amino acid sequence: CASSLSGTGISYEQYF.

This clonotype was detected ten times or more. V gene TRBV2 combines with J gene TRBJ2-2; D uncertain. The V gene's germline CDR1 is SNHLY and CDR2 FYNNEI. The CDR3 length is 15 residues. V lost 6 bases and J 0 bases, leaving 11 bases between the germline ends. In DNA form, the CDR3 reads TGTGCCAGCAGACCCAGGACGGCGAACACCGGGGAGCTGTTTTTT. Protein: CASRPRTANTGELFF.

The chain recombines TRBV6-1 with TRBJ1-2; D is unresolved. Germline lookup yields CDR1 MNHNS and CDR2 SASEGT. V lost 8 bases and J 0 bases, leaving 16 bases between the germline ends. This CDR3 has 15 residues. CDR3 DNA sequence: TGTGCCAGCCAGTGGGCGGTCGCCCCTAACTATGGCTACACCTTC. It yields the protein CASQWAVAPNYGYTF.

This clonotype was seen many times. V and J are TRBV2 and TRBJ2-3; D is possibly TRBD1 (6 bases). V was pared by 2 bases and J by 0 bases, with 9 bases between. CDR3 length: 15 residues. CDR1 is SNHLY, CDR2 FYNNEI, per germline. The CDR3 bases are TGTGCCAGCAGTGAAACAGGGCTAAGCACAGATACGCAGTATTTT. Protein product: CASSETGLSTDTQYF.

The chain couples TRBV7-6 to TRBJ2-5; D call uncertain. There are 14 residues in the CDR3. V shed 5 bases and J shed 5 bases, with 15 bases lying between them. The germline CDR1 and CDR2 sequences are SGHVS and FNYEAQ. In DNA form, the CDR3 reads TGTGCCAGCAGCCCGACTGAGCTTTTGGAGACCCAGTACTTC. It translates to CASSPTELLETQYF.

The chain combines TRBV4-2 with TRBJ2-1; 13 nucleotides align to TRBD2. V lost 2 bases to trimming and J lost 8 bases; unmatched junction nucleotides: 3. CDR3 length: 15 residues. Per the germline V gene, CDR1 is LGHNA and CDR2 is YNFKEQ. The DNA of the CDR3 is TGTGCCAGCAGCCAACCTGGACTAGCGGGAGATGAGCAGTTCTTC. As protein: CASSQPGLAGDEQFF.

The sample holds a few counts of this clonotype. This sequence joins TRBV10-2 and TRBJ1-1, with unresolved D. Germline V lookup: CDR1 WSHSY, CDR2 SAAADI. This CDR3 comprises 11 residues. The V and J ends lost 8 bases and 8 bases respectively, with 12 bases between them. CDR3 sequence (DNA): TGCGCCAGCCGTTTAAGCCGAGAAGCTTTCTTT. Encoded protein: CASRLSREAFF.

Many counts were recorded for this clonotype. V is TRBV18 and J is TRBJ2-7; D assignment may be TRBD1 or TRBD2 (5 bases each). V was trimmed by 1 base and J by 3 bases, leaving 13 bases between them. The germline V gene encodes CDR1 KGHSH and CDR2 LQKENI. The CDR3 extends over 15 amino acids. The CDR3 region is CASSPQPGRDYEQYF. CDR3 nucleotides: TGTGCCAGCTCACCACAACCGGGACGAGACTACGAGCAGTACTTC.

The sample holds many counts of this clonotype. This rearrangement joins TRBV2 to TRBJ2-3; D remains ambiguous. Deletions cut 6 bases from V and 2 bases from J, with 9 bases between. Germline lookup yields CDR1 SNHLY and CDR2 FYNNEI. The CDR3 contains 13 residues. Written as DNA, the CDR3 is TGTGCCAGCAGGGCCCGGAACACAGATACGCAGTATTTT. Translating it yields CASRARNTDTQYF.

This clonotype was recorded a few times. The chain employs TRBV19 and TRBJ2-5; tentative D call: TRBD1 (6 bases). CDR3 length equals 13 residues. V lost 6 bases and J lost 5, with 13 bases in between. Germline V CDR1 and CDR2: LNHDA, SQIVND (reference sequence). The CDR3 region is CASSVRGGETQYF. In DNA form, the CDR3 reads TGTGCCAGTAGCGTCAGGGGTGGGGAGACCCAGTACTTC.

This clonotype has a handful of counts. The rearrangement uses TRBV5-6 and TRBJ2-7; no firm D call. Germline V gene data show CDR1 as SGHDT and CDR2 as YYEEEE. Trimming left V 2 bases short and J 7 bases short, with 16 bases between. The CDR3 runs to 14 residues. The CDR3, as DNA: TGTGCCAGCAGCTTTATAACCTTGAGTGCGGAGCAGTACTTC. Translating it yields CASSFITLSAEQYF.

This clonotype has more than one count but fewer than ten. The chain uses TRBV12-3 or TRBV12-4 and TRBJ1-3; D is uncertain. The CDR3 runs to 13 residues. The V end was cut by 6 bases, the J end by 7 bases, with 13 bases between. The CDR3 reads CASRFGPLNTIYF. DNA for the CDR3: TGTGCCAGCAGGTTCGGACCCCTTAACACCATATATTTT.

This clonotype showed up just once. The chain joins TRBV25-1 to TRBJ2-1, with D maybe TRBD1 (7 bases). The V end lost 4 bases, the J end lost 15 bases, and 16 bases lay between the germline ends. CDR3 length: 12 amino acids. The germline V gene has CDR1 MGHDK and CDR2 SYGVNS. CDR3 sequence (DNA): TGTGCCAGCAGTGTTGCGCAGGGGGGTCGGTTCTTC. Amino acid sequence: CASSVAQGGRFF.

This clonotype occurred many times. As DNA, the CDR3 is TGTGCCAGCTCACCAGGCAGGGCCGAGCAGTACTTC. Its translation: CASSPGRAEQYF. The J gene is TRBJ2-7, the V gene TRBV18, with TRBD1 as a possible D gene (5 bases). This CDR3 contains 12 residues. From germline, CDR1 is KGHSH and CDR2 LQKENI. V dropped 2 bases and J dropped 6 bases, with 8 bases sitting between them.

This clonotype was observed many times. The J gene is TRBJ2-5, the V gene TRBV28; no clear D. Trimming removed 3 bases from V and 4 bases from J, with 9 bases in between. This CDR3 has 13 residues. Germline V gives CDR1 MDHEN, CDR2 SYDVKM. CDR3 sequence reads: CASSFNLRETQYF. Written as DNA, the CDR3 is TGTGCCAGCAGTTTTAACCTCCGAGAGACCCAGTACTTC.

Notes on this clonotype: One end of the junction fails to match germline, which may point to a read error. The chain couples TRBV12-5 to TRBJ2-5; 8 nucleotides match TRBD2. The CDR3 has 13 residues. In germline, CDR1 is LGHNT, CDR2 FRNRAP. The CDR3 here is CTSALSGEETQYF. DNA of the CDR3: TGTACTAGTGCCCTTAGCGGGGAAGAGACCCAGTACTTC.

The table lists this clonotype with many counts. This sequence joins TRBV6-1 and TRBJ2-2, with a weak D call TRBD1 (5 bases). The CDR3 totals 16 residues. From germline, CDR1 is MNHNS and CDR2 SASEGT. Trimming left V 5 bases short and J 4 bases short, with 17 bases between. CDR3 in DNA: TGTGCCAGCAGTTATTATGGGGCAGAACGCACCGGGGAGCTGTTTTTT. It translates to CASSYYGAERTGELFF.